Below are 10 T cell receptor beta chains sequenced from a single sample in a study of cytomegalovirus exposure and HLA in healthy donors. PCR was performed using 60 Vbeta and 13 Jbeta primers. Sequencing was performed with immunoSEQ multiplex PCR; in TCRdb, only in-frame clones are kept and a portion is missing. The sample consists of some 150,000 clones, less than 80% of them appearing once. The material sequenced was PBMCs. Receptors were obtained from a female donor in good health and CMV-seropositive.

The chain joins TRBV18 to TRBJ2-5; 7 nucleotides match TRBD1. The J call is uncertain, as TRBJ2-7 better fits the DNA end. The CDR3 length is 14 residues. The germline V gene has CDR1 KGHSH and CDR2 LQKENI. The CDR3 DNA sequence: TGTGCCAGTCGGGACAGCTTTTACTCCTACGAGCAGTACTTC. It is translated as CASRDSFYSYEQYF.

V gene TRBV5-4 combines with J gene TRBJ2-5, with TRBD1 matching 8 bases. With V trimmed by 4 bases and J by 4 bases, 9 bases remained unmatched. Germline-derived CDR1 and CDR2 are SGHNT and YYREEE (reference sequence). The length of the CDR3 is 15 residues. The CDR3 DNA sequence: TGTGCCAGCAGCCTCGACAGGGGTGTTGCAGAGACCCAGTACTTC. Translated: CASSLDRGVAETQYF.

The chain combines TRBV29-1 with TRBJ2-7, with TRBD1 identical over 12 bases. The germline V gene encodes CDR1 SQVTM and CDR2 ANQGSEA. The CDR3 loop spans 14 amino acids. V gave up 1 base and J gave up 4 bases; unmatched junction bases: 2. In DNA, the CDR3 is TGCAGCGTTGAAGGGGACAGGGGGCCGTACGAGCAGTACTTC. Protein sequence: CSVEGDRGPYEQYF.

J is TRBJ2-3 and V is TRBV30; 7 nucleotides line up with TRBD2. V lost 4 bases to trimming and J lost 2 bases; unmatched junction nucleotides: 6. CDR3 length: 14 amino acids. CDR1 GTSNPN and CDR2 SVGIG come from the germline V gene (reference sequence). The CDR3 DNA sequence: TGTGCCTGGACGGGGGGACTCCCCACAGATACGCAGTATTTT. This sequence encodes CAWTGGLPTDTQYF.

This sequence joins TRBV9 and TRBJ2-2; a weak D match, TRBD1 (6 bases). The CDR3 has 14 amino acids. Germline V gene sequence: CDR1 SGDLS, CDR2 YYNGEE. Trimming took 0 bases from V and 6 from J, leaving 9 bases between them. CDR3 protein: CASSVGGRSGELFF. CDR3 bases: TGTGCCAGCAGCGTAGGGGGGCGCTCCGGGGAGCTGTTTTTT.

The rearrangement links TRBV2 to TRBJ2-1; the D is unclear. The germline gives CDR1 SNHLY, CDR2 FYNNEI. Trimming stripped 3 bases from V and 4 bases from J, with 4 bases between. The CDR3 has 12 amino acids. CDR3 loop: CASSDQYNEQFF. As DNA, the CDR3 is TGTGCCAGCAGTGATCAGTACAATGAGCAGTTCTTC.

V usage is TRBV10-3 and J usage is TRBJ2-1; possible D gene TRBD2, 6 bases. Trimming removed 7 bases from V and 6 bases from J, with 19 bases in between. The CDR3 covers 15 residues. Germline CDR1 and CDR2: ENHRY and SYGVKD. The CDR3 DNA reads as TGTGCCATCACCCAACGGCGGGGCGAGTCCAATGAGCAGTTCTTC. Translated: CAITQRRGESNEQFF.

The chain recombines TRBV10-3 with TRBJ1-1, with D uncertain. Germline CDR1 is ENHRY and CDR2 is SYGVKD. The CDR3 has 15 amino acids. V lost 10 bases, J lost 2 bases, and 20 bases lay in between. The CDR3 nucleotides read TGTGCCACCCGGCGTACGGGAGACCCTAACACTGAAGCTTTCTTT. Protein sequence: CATRRTGDPNTEAFF.

The chain couples TRBV5-5 to TRBJ2-7; 9 bases agree with TRBD1. Germline values: CDR1 SGHKS, CDR2 YYEKEE (reference sequence). The CDR3 runs 14 residues. Unmatched junction bases numbered 7, after V lost 3 bases and J lost 6 bases. CDR3 protein: CASSWDRAQTEQYF. The CDR3 DNA reads TGTGCCAGCAGCTGGGACAGGGCACAAACCGAGCAGTACTTC.

The rearrangement uses TRBV9 and TRBJ1-6; maybe TRBD1 (5 bases). Trimming shortened V by 0 bases and J by 4 bases, and 8 bases separated the two germline ends. This CDR3 is 15 amino acids long. Germline V gene data show CDR1 as SGDLS and CDR2 as YYNGEE. CDR3 nucleotide sequence: TGTGCCAGCAGCGTAGATCAGGGATATAATTCACCCCTCCACTTT. Residues: CASSVDQGYNSPLHF.